These 9 T cell receptor beta chains share one sample of origin, sequenced in a study of OX40 agonist ivuxolimab in advanced cancers. Clones were sequenced by immunoSEQ multiplex PCR, and TCRdb holds only the in-frame ones, with some missing. This sample has 80,000 or so clones, with roughly 84% found just once. Here the sequenced sample was CD4+ or CD8+ T cells sorted from blood, taken in a trial of the OX40 agonist ivuxolimab. These receptors were collected from an adult with an advanced solid tumor such as melanoma, head and neck, liver or kidney cancer.

The count of this clone is one. The chain joins TRBV5-4 to TRBJ2-5; unclear D gene. The V end was cut by 2 bases, the J end by 1 base, with 12 bases between. Germline V gene sequence: CDR1 SGHNT, CDR2 YYREEE (reference sequence). The CDR3 is 15 amino acids. CDR3 nucleotides: TGTGCCAGCAGCTTAAAATTAGGATCCCAAGAGACCCAGTACTTC. Amino acid sequence: CASSLKLGSQETQYF.

The chain carries TRBV4-1 and TRBJ1-6; no firm D call. The CDR3 length is 16 residues. Germline V CDR1 and CDR2: MGHRA, YSYEKL. V lost 4 bases and J lost 6, with 16 bases in between. CDR3: CASSRIVGRFNSPLHF. In DNA, the CDR3 is TGCGCCAGCAGCCGGATCGTGGGCAGATTTAATTCACCCCTCCACTTT.

The CDR3 is CASSQDLNQPQHF. CDR3 DNA sequence: TGCGCCAGCAGCCAAGATTTAAATCAGCCCCAGCATTTT. The chain employs TRBV4-1 and TRBJ1-5; D call uncertain. The CDR3 sequence is 13 residues long. Germline V gene lookup returns CDR1 MGHRA and CDR2 YSYEKL. V lost 0 bases and J 4 bases, leaving 4 bases between the germline ends.

This clone was seen a handful of times. This CDR3 reads CASSVGSRGNTIYF. The CDR3 DNA sequence: TGTGCCAGCAGCGTAGGCAGCCGAGGAAACACCATATATTTT. The rearrangement joins TRBV9 to TRBJ1-3, with D uncertain. The germline gives CDR1 SGDLS, CDR2 YYNGEE. Trimming cost V 0 bases and J 4 bases, with 8 bases left between them. The CDR3 totals 14 residues.

The V and J genes are TRBV10-3 and TRBJ2-5; D is unclear. Germline lookup yields CDR1 ENHRY and CDR2 SYGVKD. The CDR3 runs to 13 residues. V lost 6 bases to trimming and J lost 5 bases, with 13 bases between them. CDR3 loop: CAIRGDVLETQYF. CDR3 in DNA: TGTGCCATCAGAGGCGACGTTTTGGAGACCCAGTACTTC.

The chain is built from TRBV30 and TRBJ1-5, with D possibly being TRBD1 (6 bases). V was shortened by 1 base and J by 2 bases, with 9 bases between the two germline ends. Germline assignment: CDR1 GTSNPN and CDR2 SVGIG (reference sequence). This CDR3 region has 14 residues. DNA for the CDR3: TGTGCCTGGAGTGCAGGGGTCCGCAATCAGCCCCAGCATTTT. Protein sequence: CAWSAGVRNQPQHF.

The chain is built from TRBV6-5 and TRBJ2-5; D remains unclear. This CDR3 is built from 14 residues. V was trimmed by 2 bases and J by 1 base, leaving 8 bases between them. CDR1 is MNHEY and CDR2 is SVGAGI in the germline V gene. CDR3: CASSYERLQETQYF. The CDR3 bases are TGTGCCAGCAGTTACGAACGTCTCCAAGAGACCCAGTACTTC.

The chain has TRBV6-5 and TRBJ1-2; D ambiguous. With 2 bases removed from V and 2 bases from J, the gap between germline ends came to 6 bases. Per the germline V gene, CDR1 is MNHEY and CDR2 is SVGAGI. The CDR3 covers 13 residues. CDR3 nucleotide sequence: TGTGCCAGCAGTTACGGCCGAAACTATGGCTACACCTTC. It encodes CASSYGRNYGYTF.

The V call is TRBV7-8, the J call TRBJ2-1, with D perhaps matching TRBD1 (5 bases). V was clipped by 1 base and J by 4 bases, with 11 bases between them. Germline V gene sequence: CDR1 SGHVS, CDR2 FQNEAQ. The CDR3 has 15 amino acids. CDR3: CASSLVWTTYNEQFF. The CDR3 nucleotides read TGTGCCAGCAGCTTAGTGTGGACAACATACAATGAGCAGTTCTTC.